The 28 T cell receptor beta chains below were found in one sample sequenced in a study of shared clonotypes between healthy human individuals. Repertoires were generated with immunoSEQ multiplex PCR, while TCRdb's copy carries only in-frame clones and drops some. This sample has about 700,000 clones, with approximately 79% found just once. Material for sequencing was memory CD4+ T cells sorted from blood. Subset: CD45RA-negative fraction. These receptors all stem from a woman aged 25 to 45 in good health.

This chain connects TRBV11-3 to TRBJ1-1, with a possible D match to TRBD1 (6 bases). Germline V gene sequence: CDR1 SGHNT, CDR2 YENEEA. Trimming took off 5 bases at V and 0 bases at J, with 13 bases between the two ends. The CDR3 totals 15 residues. The CDR3 nucleotides read TGTGCCAGCAGCCCAAGGACAGCAATGAACACTGAAGCTTTCTTT. This encodes CASSPRTAMNTEAFF.

The table lists this clone with a count of one. The chain recombines TRBV4-2 with TRBJ2-1; D call uncertain. V shed 0 bases and J shed 8 bases, with 11 bases lying between them. The V gene's germline CDR1 is LGHNA and CDR2 YNFKEQ. The CDR3 has 14 residues. The DNA of the CDR3 is TGTGCCAGCAGCCAAGATTGGAACTCCTATGAGCAGTTCTTC. Protein product: CASSQDWNSYEQFF.

This chain links TRBV7-2 with TRBJ2-7; D possibly corresponds to TRBD2 (6 bases). The CDR3 runs 15 residues. Trimming stripped 3 bases from V and 1 base from J, with 13 bases between. Germline V gives CDR1 SGHTA, CDR2 FQGNSA. The CDR3 sequence is CASSFLGGSSYEQYF. In DNA form, the CDR3 reads TGTGCCAGCAGCTTTCTTGGAGGGTCTTCCTACGAGCAGTACTTC.

This clone was detected only once. This rearrangement joins TRBV7-2 to TRBJ2-1; D unclear. The CDR3 sequence is 14 residues long. Germline V gene sequence: CDR1 SGHTA, CDR2 FQGNSA. Deletions cut 0 bases from V and 10 bases from J, with 13 bases between. CDR3 sequence: CASSLASGRKEQFF. The CDR3, as DNA: TGTGCCAGCAGCTTAGCATCCGGACGAAAGGAGCAGTTCTTC.

The rearrangement joins TRBV7-3 to TRBJ1-3; a weak D match, TRBD1 (5 bases). Looked up from germline, CDR1 is SGHTA and CDR2 is FQGTGA. This CDR3 is built from 15 residues. The V and J ends lost 5 bases and 2 bases respectively, with 13 bases between them. CDR3 residues: CASSHPPGAGNTIYF. Written as DNA, the CDR3 is TGTGCCAGCAGCCACCCACCGGGGGCTGGAAACACCATATATTTT.

The chain is built from TRBV2 and TRBJ2-1, with a tentative D call TRBD2 (6 bases). Germline CDR1 reads SNHLY; CDR2 reads FYNNEI. V lost 6 bases to trimming and J lost 7 bases, with 10 bases between them. The CDR3 extends over 12 amino acids. The CDR3 reads CASRSGGNEQFF. In nucleotides, the CDR3 is TGTGCCAGCAGATCTGGGGGGAATGAGCAGTTCTTC. The full variable domain, its missing parts supplied by reference TRBV2 and TRBJ2-1, is EPEVTQTPSHQVTQMGQEVILRCVPISNHLYFYWYRQILGQKVEFLVSFYNNEISEKSEIFDDQFSVERPDGSNFTLKIRSTKLEDSAMYFCASRSGGNEQFFGPGTRLTVL.

The rearrangement links TRBV11-2 to TRBJ2-7; D uncertain. This CDR3 is built from 14 residues. The V end lost 5 bases, the J end lost 3 bases, and 14 bases lay between the germline ends. Germline-derived CDR1 and CDR2 are SGHAT and FQNNGV. CDR3 DNA sequence: TGTGCCAGCAGCCCCTCGGGCTTGGGCTACGAGCAGTACTTC. Its translation: CASSPSGLGYEQYF.

The count of this clone is one. This sequence joins TRBV6-1 and TRBJ1-1; D unresolved. Trimming took off 5 bases at V and 0 bases at J, with 1 base between the two ends. The CDR3 is made up of 11 amino acids. Germline lookup yields CDR1 MNHNS and CDR2 SASEGT. The CDR3 here is CASSMNTEAFF. The CDR3 nucleotides read TGTGCCAGCAGTATGAACACTGAAGCTTTCTTT.

The chain combines TRBV27 with TRBJ2-1; D remains unclear. Germline loops: CDR1 MNHEY, CDR2 SMNVEV (reference sequence). V was trimmed by 5 bases and J by 9 bases, leaving 20 bases between them. CDR3 length: 15 residues. The CDR3, as DNA: TGTGCCAGCAGTCTGGTCGGCAGGAAGGGTAGTGAGCAGTTCTTC. Its protein is CASSLVGRKGSEQFF.

This clone has just a few counts. This chain connects TRBV12-2 to TRBJ1-1. TRBV12-2 is designated a pseudogene. CDR3 length equals 12 residues. CDR3 nucleotides: TGTGCAAGTCGCCGGGTCCCGGAGGCTTCTTTCTTT. It codes for CASRRVPEASFF.

The gene calls are TRBV21-1 and TRBJ1-2; the D call TRBD1 from the table was never checked on the DNA. TRBV21-1 represents a pseudogene. The CDR3 is 14 amino acids. This chain's CDR3 is CASRINRGPHGYTF. In DNA, the CDR3 is TGTGCCAGCAGGATTAACAGGGGGCCCCACGGCTACACCTTC.

V gene TRBV11-3 combines with J gene TRBJ2-7; 8 bases agree with TRBD2. Germline V gene lookup returns CDR1 SGHNT and CDR2 YENEEA. The CDR3 length is 15 residues. The V segment lost 8 bases and the J segment 0 bases; nucleotides outside the gene matches: 9. The chain's CDR3 is CASHREGNYSYEQYF. The CDR3 coding sequence is TGTGCCAGCCATCGGGAGGGGAATTACTCCTACGAGCAGTACTTC.

The gene calls are TRBV10-1 and TRBJ2-3, with D perhaps matching TRBD1 or TRBD2 (5 bases each). Trimming stripped 4 bases from V and 0 bases from J, with 11 bases between. The CDR3 spans 15 residues. In germline, CDR1 is WNHNN, CDR2 SYGVQD (reference sequence). CDR3 residues: CASSAGTASTDTQYF. The CDR3 DNA sequence: TGCGCCAGCAGTGCCGGGACGGCTAGCACAGATACGCAGTATTTT.

This clone was seen a single time. V and J are TRBV7-8 and TRBJ2-5; the match to TRBD2 covers 8 bases. The germline V gene has CDR1 SGHVS and CDR2 FQNEAQ. This CDR3 region has 16 residues. V shed 1 base, J shed 1 base, and the junction held 5 bases outside the gene matches. The chain's CDR3 is CASSLGGSGSQETQYF. CDR3 in DNA: TGTGCCAGCAGCTTAGGGGGAAGCGGGAGCCAAGAGACCCAGTACTTC. Full variable domain (outside the CDR3, taken from reference TRBV7-8 and TRBJ2-5): GAGVSQSPRYKVAKRGQDVALRCDPISGHVSLFWYQQALGQGPEFLTYFQNEAQLDKSGLPSDRFFAERPEGSVSTLKIQRTQQEDSAVYLCASSLGGSGSQETQYFGPGTRLLVL.

V gene TRBV29-1 combines with J gene TRBJ2-3; tentative D call: TRBD1 (5 bases). Germline CDR1 is SQVTM and CDR2 is ANQGSEA. V lost 6 bases to trimming and J lost 7 bases, with 14 bases between them. CDR3 length: 12 amino acids. The CDR3 is CSVPDSSNTQYF. Here the CDR3 DNA reads TGCAGCGTGCCCGACAGTTCAAATACGCAGTATTTT.

The V and J genes are TRBV27 and TRBJ1-4, with 10 bases lining up with TRBD1. This CDR3 has 15 residues. The J segment lost 8 bases and the V segment lost 5 bases, leaving 8 bases of the junction unmatched. Germline CDR1 is MNHEY and CDR2 is SMNVEV (reference sequence). CDR3 sequence: CASSPGQGVGEKLFF. For the CDR3, the DNA is TGTGCCAGCAGTCCCGGACAGGGGGTAGGGGAAAAACTGTTTTTT.

The chain joins TRBV28 to TRBJ1-6, with 8 bases aligning to TRBD1. Per germline, CDR1 MDHEN and CDR2 SYDVKM. With V trimmed by 8 bases and J by 7 bases, 10 bases remained unmatched. The CDR3 sequence is 15 residues long. The CDR3 spells CASRGRTGINSPLHF. The CDR3 DNA is TGTGCCAGCCGGGGCAGGACAGGGATAAATTCACCCCTCCACTTT.

V usage is TRBV5-1 and J usage is TRBJ2-1; 9 nucleotides match TRBD2. The CDR3 runs to 17 residues. V was pared by 0 bases and J by 6 bases, with 10 bases of the junction left unmatched. Germline-derived CDR1 and CDR2 are SGHRS and YFSETQ. The CDR3 reads CASSLATAGTSSNEQFF. CDR3 nucleotide sequence: TGCGCCAGCAGCTTGGCCACCGCAGGGACTAGCAGCAATGAGCAGTTCTTC.

With respect to this clone: The identical CDR3 is also encoded by other nucleotide sequences in the sample. The chain recombines TRBV5-1 with TRBJ2-7, with TRBD1 matching over 7 bases. The CDR3 length is 14 residues. The V segment lost 4 bases and the J segment 0 bases; nucleotides outside the gene matches: 4. From germline, CDR1 is SGHRS and CDR2 YFSETQ. CDR3 in DNA: TGCGCCAGCAGCCTTGGACAGGACTCCTACGAGCAGTACTTC. Translating it yields CASSLGQDSYEQYF.

This clone turned up a few times. The chain carries TRBV30 and TRBJ2-7; TRBD1 aligns across 9 bases. Germline V gives CDR1 GTSNPN, CDR2 SVGIG (reference sequence). Trimming cost V 7 bases and J 2 bases; bases outside gene matches: 6. The CDR3 is made up of 13 amino acids. DNA of the CDR3: TGTGCCTACAGGACAGGGGTCACCTACGAGCAGTACTTC. This codes for CAYRTGVTYEQYF.

The V and J genes are TRBV19 and TRBJ2-7; 9 nucleotides line up with TRBD1. CDR1 LNHDA and CDR2 SQIVND come from the germline V gene (reference sequence). This CDR3 has 14 residues. V shed 4 bases and J 6 bases; nucleotides not matched to a gene: 7. CDR3 nucleotide sequence: TGTGCCAGTAGTAACACAGGGGGCGAGGGCGAGCAGTACTTC. Translating it yields CASSNTGGEGEQYF. Together with reference TRBV19 and TRBJ2-7, the CDR3 gives the full variable domain: DGGITQSPKYLFRKEGQNVTLSCEQNLNHDAMYWYRQDPGQGLRLIYYSQIVNDFQKGDIAEGYSVSREKKESFPLTVTSAQKNPTAFYLCASSNTGGEGEQYFGPGTRLTVT.

With regard to this clone: Other DNA sequences in this sample translate to the same CDR3. V and J are TRBV5-4 and TRBJ2-7, with 13 bases identical to TRBD2. In germline, CDR1 is SGHNT, CDR2 YYREEE (reference sequence). The CDR3 extends over 15 amino acids. The junction had 3 bases not matched to a gene; V was cut back by 4 bases and J by 2 bases. CDR3 amino acids: CASSPGTSGTYEQYF. The CDR3 nucleotides are TGTGCCAGCAGCCCCGGGACTAGCGGGACCTACGAGCAGTACTTC.

The sample holds a few counts of this clone. The chain carries TRBV7-7 and TRBJ2-5, with TRBD2 matching over 14 bases. Germline trimming cut 4 bases from V and 7 bases from J; bases unmatched to any gene: 5. CDR1 SSHAT and CDR2 FNYEAQ come from the germline V gene (reference sequence). The CDR3 is 15 residues long. In DNA form, the CDR3 reads TGTGCCAGCAGCTCGGGACTAGCGGGAGTGGGGACCCAGTACTTC. It codes for CASSSGLAGVGTQYF. The full variable domain, rest sourced from reference TRBV7-7 and TRBJ2-5, is GAGVSQSPRYKVTKRGQDVTLRCDPISSHATLYWYQQALGQGPEFLTYFNYEAQPDKSGLPSDRFSAERPEGSISTLTIQRTEQRDSAMYRCASSSGLAGVGTQYFGPGTRLLVL.

Only one count was recorded for this clone. V is TRBV28 and J is TRBJ2-1; D may be TRBD1 or TRBD2 (5 bases each). The V gene's germline CDR1 is MDHEN and CDR2 SYDVKM. The germline V and J ends were trimmed by 6 bases and 8 bases, with 17 bases remaining between them. The CDR3 loop spans 14 amino acids. The CDR3 reads CASRPPGLTHEQFF. In DNA form, the CDR3 reads TGTGCCAGCAGGCCGCCGGGGCTAACTCATGAGCAGTTCTTC.

The V and J genes are TRBV5-6 and TRBJ2-7; no reliable D call. The CDR3 contains 14 residues. The germline gives CDR1 SGHDT, CDR2 YYEEEE. V was trimmed by 4 bases and J by 3 bases, leaving 14 bases between them. CDR3 in DNA: TGTGCCAGCAGCCGACCGAGACGGATCTACGAGCAGTACTTC. Translated: CASSRPRRIYEQYF. Variable domain in full (rest from reference TRBV5-6 and TRBJ2-7): DAGVTQSPTHLIKTRGQQVTLRCSPKSGHDTVSWYQQALGQGPQFIFQYYEEEERQRGNFPDRFSGHQFPNYSSELNVNALLLGDSALYLCASSRPRRIYEQYFGPGTRLTVT.

The genes are TRBV7-2 and TRBJ2-2, with 9 nucleotides matching TRBD2. Germline CDR1 SGHTA, CDR2 FQGNSA. V shed 4 bases and J 6 bases; nucleotides not matched to a gene: 12. This CDR3 contains 17 residues. In DNA, the CDR3 is TGTGCCAGCAGCTCTAGCATGCTAGCGGGACGGTCCGGGGAGCTGTTTTTT. It codes for CASSSSMLAGRSGELFF.

This chain uses TRBV30 with TRBJ2-1; tentatively, D is TRBD1 or TRBD2 (6 bases each). The CDR3 totals 12 residues. Germline V lookup: CDR1 GTSNPN, CDR2 SVGIG (reference sequence). V lost 5 bases and J 5 bases, leaving 10 bases between the germline ends. CDR3 protein: CAWGGHNNEQFF. For the CDR3, the DNA is TGTGCCTGGGGGGGGCATAACAATGAGCAGTTCTTC.

This clone was seen ten or more times. This rearrangement joins TRBV7-8 to TRBJ1-1; no reliable D call. Germline CDR1 and CDR2: SGHVS and FQNEAQ. Trimming shortened V by 2 bases and J by 1 base, and 8 bases separated the two germline ends. The CDR3 loop spans 14 amino acids. CDR3 protein: CASSLSDGNTEAFF. The CDR3 nucleotides are TGTGCCAGCAGCTTATCCGACGGGAACACTGAAGCTTTCTTT.